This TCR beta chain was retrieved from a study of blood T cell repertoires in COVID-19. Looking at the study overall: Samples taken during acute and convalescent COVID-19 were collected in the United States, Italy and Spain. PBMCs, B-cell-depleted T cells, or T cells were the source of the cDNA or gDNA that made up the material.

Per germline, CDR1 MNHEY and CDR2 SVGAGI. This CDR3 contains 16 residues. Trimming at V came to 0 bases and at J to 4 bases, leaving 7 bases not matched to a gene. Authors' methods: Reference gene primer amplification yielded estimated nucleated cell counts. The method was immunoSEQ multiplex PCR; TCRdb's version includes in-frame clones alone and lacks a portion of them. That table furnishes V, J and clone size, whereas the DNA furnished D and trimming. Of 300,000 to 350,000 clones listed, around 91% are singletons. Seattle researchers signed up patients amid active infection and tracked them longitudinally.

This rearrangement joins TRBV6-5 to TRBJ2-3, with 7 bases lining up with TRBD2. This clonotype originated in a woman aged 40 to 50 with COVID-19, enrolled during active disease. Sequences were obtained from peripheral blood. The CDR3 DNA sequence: TGTGCCAGCAGTTACTCGAGGCGGGAGATGGCAGATACGCAGTATTTT. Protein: CASSYSRREMADTQYF.